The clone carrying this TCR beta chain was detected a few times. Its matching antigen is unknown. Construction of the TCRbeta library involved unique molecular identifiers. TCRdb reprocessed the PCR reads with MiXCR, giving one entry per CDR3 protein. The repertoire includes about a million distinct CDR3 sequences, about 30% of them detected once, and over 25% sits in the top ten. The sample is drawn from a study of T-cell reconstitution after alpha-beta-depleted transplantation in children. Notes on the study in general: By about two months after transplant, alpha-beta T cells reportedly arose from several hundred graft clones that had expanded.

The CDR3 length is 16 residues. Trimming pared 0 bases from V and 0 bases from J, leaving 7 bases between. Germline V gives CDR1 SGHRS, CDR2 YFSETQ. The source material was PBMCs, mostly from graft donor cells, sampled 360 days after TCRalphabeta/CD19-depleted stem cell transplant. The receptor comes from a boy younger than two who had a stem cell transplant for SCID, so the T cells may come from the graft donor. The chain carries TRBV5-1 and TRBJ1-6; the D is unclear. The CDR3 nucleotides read TGCGCCAGCAGCTTGGGGGAAGCCTCCTATAATTCACCCCTCCACTTT. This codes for CASSLGEASYNSPLHF.